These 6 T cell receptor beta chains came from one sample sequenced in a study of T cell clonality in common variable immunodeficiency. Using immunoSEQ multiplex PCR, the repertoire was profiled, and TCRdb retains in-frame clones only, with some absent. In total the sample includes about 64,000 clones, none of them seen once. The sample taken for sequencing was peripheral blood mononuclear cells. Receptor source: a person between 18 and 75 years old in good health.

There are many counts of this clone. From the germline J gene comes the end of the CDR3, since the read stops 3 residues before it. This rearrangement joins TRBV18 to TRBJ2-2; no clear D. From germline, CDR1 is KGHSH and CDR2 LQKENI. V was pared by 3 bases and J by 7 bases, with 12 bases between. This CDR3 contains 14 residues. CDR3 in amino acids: CASSPPSVVGELFF. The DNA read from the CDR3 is TGTGCCAGCTCACCCCCGTCGGTGGTCGGGGAG.

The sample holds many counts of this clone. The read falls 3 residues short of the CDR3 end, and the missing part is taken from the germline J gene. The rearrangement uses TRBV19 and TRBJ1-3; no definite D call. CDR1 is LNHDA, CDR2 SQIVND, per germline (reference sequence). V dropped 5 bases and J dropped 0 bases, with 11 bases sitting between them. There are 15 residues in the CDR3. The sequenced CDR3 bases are TGTGCCAGTAGTGTTACTGACTCCTCTGGAAACACC. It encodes CASSVTDSSGNT. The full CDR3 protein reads CASSVTDSSGNTIYF.

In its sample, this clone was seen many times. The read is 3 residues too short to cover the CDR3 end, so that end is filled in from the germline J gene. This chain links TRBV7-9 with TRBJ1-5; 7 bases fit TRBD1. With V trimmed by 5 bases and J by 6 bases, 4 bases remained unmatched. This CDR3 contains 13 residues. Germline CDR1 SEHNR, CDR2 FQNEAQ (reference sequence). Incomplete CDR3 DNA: TGTGCCAGCAGCCCGACAGGGACTCAGCCC. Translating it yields CASSPTGTQP. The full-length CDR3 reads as CASSPTGTQPQHF.

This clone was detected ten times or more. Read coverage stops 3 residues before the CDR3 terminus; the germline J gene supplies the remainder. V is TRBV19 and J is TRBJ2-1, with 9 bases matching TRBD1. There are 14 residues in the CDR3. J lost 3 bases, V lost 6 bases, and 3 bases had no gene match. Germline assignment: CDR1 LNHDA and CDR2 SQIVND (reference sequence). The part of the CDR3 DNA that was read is TGTGCCAGTAGGACAGGGGGTTTCTACAATGAG. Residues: CASRTGGFYNE. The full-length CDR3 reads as CASRTGGFYNEQFF. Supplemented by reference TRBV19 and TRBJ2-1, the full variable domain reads DGGITQSPKYLFRKEGQNVTLSCEQNLNHDAMYWYRQDPGQGLRLIYYSQIVNDFQKGDIAEGYSVSREKKESFPLTVTSAQKNPTAFYLCASRTGGFYNEQFFGPGTRLTVL.

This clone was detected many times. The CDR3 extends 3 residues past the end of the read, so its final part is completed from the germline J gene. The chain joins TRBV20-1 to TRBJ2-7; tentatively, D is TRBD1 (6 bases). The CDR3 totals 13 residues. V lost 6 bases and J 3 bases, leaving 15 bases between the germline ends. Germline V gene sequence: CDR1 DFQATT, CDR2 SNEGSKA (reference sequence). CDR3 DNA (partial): TGCAGTGCCACTTCAGGCAGGGGCTACGAG. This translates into CSATSGRGYE. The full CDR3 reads CSATSGRGYEQYF.

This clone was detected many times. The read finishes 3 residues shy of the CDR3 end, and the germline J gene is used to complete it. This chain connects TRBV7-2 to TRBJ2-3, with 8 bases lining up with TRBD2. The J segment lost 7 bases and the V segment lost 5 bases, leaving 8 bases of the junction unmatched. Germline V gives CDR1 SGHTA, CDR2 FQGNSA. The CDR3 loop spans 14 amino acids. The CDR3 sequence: CASSPWTSSYTQYF. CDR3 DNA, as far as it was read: TGTGCCAGCAGCCCCTGGACTAGCTCGTATACG. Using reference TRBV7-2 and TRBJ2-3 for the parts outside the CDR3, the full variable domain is GAGVSQSPSNKVTEKGKDVELRCDPISGHTALYWYRQSLGQGLEFLIYFQGNSAPDKSGLPSDRFSAERTGGSVSTLTIQRTQQEDSAVYLCASSPWTSSYTQYFGPGTRLTVL.